This TCR beta chain stems from a study of blood T cell repertoires in COVID-19. Overall study: Samples taken during acute and convalescent COVID-19 were collected in the United States, Italy and Spain. Nucleic acid was either cDNA or gDNA, and it came from T cells, B-cell-depleted T cells, or PBMCs.

Authors' processing steps: From reference gene primer amplification, estimates of nucleated cell counts were derived. Sequencing used immunoSEQ multiplex PCR; TCRdb keeps in-frame clones, though not all of them. The V and J calls and clone size come from that table; D and trimming were worked out from the DNA. In the table there are fewer than 350,000 clones, about nine tenths of which are singletons. Trimming removed 5 bases at V and 0 bases at J, with 16 bases between. The CDR3 spans 16 residues. CDR1 and CDR2 from the germline V gene are SGHRS and YFSETQ. The chain couples TRBV5-1 to TRBJ2-3; TRBD2 might be the D (6 bases). Material for sequencing was PBMCs or T cells enriched from blood (not recorded which). The TCR originated in a woman aged 40-49 years with acute COVID-19. This chain's CDR3 is CASSLGSSMSTDTQYF. CDR3 coding DNA: TGCGCCAGCAGTCTCGGGAGTAGTATGAGCACAGATACGCAGTATTTT. Complete variable domain (other parts from reference TRBV5-1 and TRBJ2-3): KAGVTQTPRYLIKTRGQQVTLSCSPISGHRSVSWYQQTPGQGLQFLFEYFSETQRNKGNFPGRFSGRQFSNSRSEMNVSTLELGDSALYLCASSLGSSMSTDTQYFGPGTRLTVL.